These T cell receptor beta chains were read from a single sample in a study of control samples from healthy donors and cancer patients. TCRdb keeps only in-frame clones here, not all; method: immunoSEQ multiplex PCR. The repertoire consists of about 130,000 clones, with roughly 94% occurring once and the leading ten covering approximately 15%. Sequenced: PBMCs. The receptors derive from a man in his sixties with colorectal cancer. CDR3s include the opening cysteine and the closing phenylalanine or tryptophan. D genes are given only for firm matches. A row's size may be missing; if present it is once, few, many or a size class.

length,J,V,size,D,DNA,CDR3
13,TRBJ1-1,TRBV6-6,NA,NA,TGTGCCAGCAGTTACTCGGTGGGCCATGAAGCTTTCTTT,CASSYSVGHEAFF
15,TRBJ1-5,TRBV6-6,NA,NA,TGTGCCAGCAGTTACTCGGACAGACCCAATCAGCCCCAGCATTTT,CASSYSDRPNQPQHF
16,TRBJ2-3,TRBV7-2,NA,NA,TGTGCCAGCAGCACCAGCTTGGGGCGGGGAACAGATACGCAGTATTTT,CASSTSLGRGTDTQYF
15,TRBJ1-3,TRBV19,NA,NA,TGTGCCAGTAGTCCGGGTGGCGGAACTGGAAACACCATATATTTT,CASSPGGGTGNTIYF
16,TRBJ1-5,TRBV19,NA,NA,TGTGCCAGTAGTGGAGGGACAAGCATTAGCAATCAGCCCCAGCATTTT,CASSGGTSISNQPQHF
13,TRBJ2-2,TRBV12-3/TRBV12-4,NA,NA,TGTGCCAGCAGTTTGGCGGGTGACGGGGAGCTGTTTTTT,CASSLAGDGELFF
15,TRBJ1-1,TRBV4-1,once,TRBD1,TGCGCCAGCAGCCTTTCCGACAGGGACGGCACTGAAGCTTTCTTT,CASSLSDRDGTEAFF
15,TRBJ2-7,TRBV6-5,NA,NA,TGTGCCAGCAGTTACGGGGTCGGTACCTCCTACGAGCAGTACTTC,CASSYGVGTSYEQYF
14,TRBJ1-1,TRBV6-5,NA,NA,TGTGCCAGCAGCCCGGTTGGAGGGATTAGTGAAGCTTTCTTT,CASSPVGGISEAFF
13,TRBJ1-2,TRBV6-5,NA,TRBD1,TGTGCCAGCAGTCCCGGGACAGGGGATGGCTACACCTTC,CASSPGTGDGYTF
14,TRBJ1-1,TRBV6-5,once,NA,TGTGCCAGCAGTTACTCGATGGGGGCGCCTGAAGCTTTCTTT,CASSYSMGAPEAFF
13,TRBJ1-4,TRBV27,NA,NA,TGTGCCAGCAGTTTAAGACGGACTGAAAAACTGTTTTTT,CASSLRRTEKLFF
15,TRBJ2-2,TRBV30,NA,TRBD2,TGTGCCTGCAAACCGGGACTAGCGGGTACCGGGGAGCTGTTTTTT,CACKPGLAGTGELFF
14,TRBJ1-5,TRBV6-1,NA,NA,TGTGCCAGCAGTGAACGAGACAGCAATCAGCCCCAGCATTTT,CASSERDSNQPQHF
17,TRBJ2-1,TRBV7-9,NA,NA,TGTGCCACCAGCGACCGGGGTCAGGGGTCCGGATCCAATGAGCAGTTCTTC,CATSDRGQGSGSNEQFF
12,TRBJ1-2,TRBV6-5,NA,TRBD1,TGTGCCGCCTCAGGGGGCGCTAGCGGCTACACCTTC,CAASGGASGYTF
16,TRBJ1-2,TRBV7-6,NA,TRBD1,TGTGCCAGCAGCTTATTGGGCAGGGGGCTGTCTGGGGACTACACCTTC,CASSLLGRGLSGDYTF
15,TRBJ2-5,TRBV7-2,NA,NA,TGTGCCAGCAGCTTAGAGGCGGACCCCAGAGAGACCCAGTACTTC,CASSLEADPRETQYF
16,TRBJ1-1,TRBV24-1,once,TRBD1,TGTGCCACCAGTGACGCTGGGACAGGGGAAGGAGTTGAAGCTTTCTTT,CATSDAGTGEGVEAFF
15,TRBJ2-1,TRBV6-1,NA,TRBD2,TGTGCCAGCAGTGAGAGGCGGGGGGGCCGGAATGAGCAGTTCTTC,CASSERRGGRNEQFF
13,TRBJ2-2,TRBV5-1,NA,NA,TGCGCCAGCAGCTACCGGGGCACCGGGGAGCTGTTTTTT,CASSYRGTGELFF
15,TRBJ2-2,TRBV27,NA,NA,TGTGCCAGCAGTTTCGTCGGACGGGACGACGGGGAGCTGTTTTTT,CASSFVGRDDGELFF
15,TRBJ1-4,TRBV19,NA,NA,TGTGCCAGTAGTCCCTCGGAGGGCCTTAATGAAAAACTGTTTTTT,CASSPSEGLNEKLFF
17,TRBJ1-3,TRBV2,NA,NA,TGTGCCAGCAGTGAAGAAGGCCTCAGATTCTCTGGAAACACCATATATTTT,CASSEEGLRFSGNTIYF
16,TRBJ2-2,TRBV5-4,once,TRBD1,TGTGCCAGCAGCCGGGGACAGGCGGTGAACACCGGGGAGCTGTTTTTT,CASSRGQAVNTGELFF
16,TRBJ2-5,TRBV27,once,TRBD1,TGTGCCAGTACCCCTTCCGGGACAGGGGGCTGGGAGACCCAGTACTTC,CASTPSGTGGWETQYF
12,TRBJ2-7,TRBV5-1,NA,NA,TGCGCCAGCAGCTTGCCCCCCTACGAGCAGTACTTC,CASSLPPYEQYF
14,TRBJ1-4,TRBV7-2,NA,TRBD1,TGTGCCAGCAGCTTAGATACAGGGGATGAAAAACTGTTTTTT,CASSLDTGDEKLFF
15,TRBJ2-6,TRBV7-9,NA,NA,TGTGCCAGCACCCCAGGGGAGACTGGGGCCAACGTCCTGACTTTC,CASTPGETGANVLTF
13,TRBJ2-7,TRBV30,NA,NA,TGTGCCTGTCAGACGTCGTTCTCCTACGAGCAGTACTTC,CACQTSFSYEQYF
16,TRBJ1-4,TRBV24-1,NA,NA,TGTGCCACCAGTGATTTCCTTATTAAGAGGTATGAAAAACTGTTTTTT,CATSDFLIKRYEKLFF
15,TRBJ2-7,TRBV5-1,NA,NA,TGCGCCAGCAGCCTCACAGGCGGAAAAACCTACGAGCAGTACTTC,CASSLTGGKTYEQYF